This TCR beta chain was found in a study of T-cell memory formation after mild COVID-19. Via MiXCR, TCRdb re-called the 5' RACE reads, giving one row per CDR3 protein. The sample holds 450,000 to 700,000 distinct CDR3 sequences; 18% are singletons and the top ten take about 12%. Germline CDR1 ENHRY, CDR2 SYGVKD. Trimming stripped 5 bases from V and 4 bases from J, with 18 bases between. This CDR3 comprises 15 residues. This clonotype was recorded a few times. The TCR originated in an adult woman who had mild COVID-19 (a few samples of this study predate the infection). Cell type and time point are not known. Sequences were obtained from PBMCs or a T cell subset sorted from them (not recorded which). The V gene is TRBV10-3, the J gene TRBJ2-7; no clear D gene. CDR3 protein: CAISSLRLGVYEQYF. The CDR3 DNA reads as TGTGCCATCAGTAGCCTCAGGTTAGGTGTTTACGAGCAGTACTTC.